These 5 T cell receptor beta chains were all obtained from the same sample, sequenced in a study of PD-1 blockade in classical Hodgkin lymphoma. Each patient relapsed following autologous stem cell transplantation, and prior brentuximab vedotin exposure differed. Through magnetic negative selection, CD8+ T cells were separated from PBMCs that had been thawed. TCRdb's copy holds only in-frame clones and misses some; the assay was immunoSEQ multiplex PCR. The table lists under 1,500 clones, approximately 80% of them singletons, with approximately 40% in the top ten. The sample here was CD8+ T cells from blood, taken at baseline. All receptors come from a human donor with classical Hodgkin lymphoma.

The V and J genes are TRBV28 and TRBJ2-1; 7 bases are a match to TRBD2. Per the germline V gene, CDR1 is MDHEN and CDR2 is SYDVKM. Trimming at V came to 4 bases and at J to 4 bases, leaving 13 bases not matched to a gene. The length of the CDR3 is 17 residues. CDR3: CASSYGLGLAAYNEQFF. CDR3 nucleotide sequence: TGTGCCAGCAGTTATGGCCTCGGGCTAGCGGCATACAATGAGCAGTTCTTC.

V usage is TRBV27 and J usage is TRBJ2-1; 7 bases fit TRBD1. Germline V CDR1 and CDR2: MNHEY, SMNVEV (reference sequence). V shed 2 bases and J 8 bases; nucleotides not matched to a gene: 12. The CDR3 contains 16 residues. CDR3 bases: TGTGCCAGCAGTTTAAAAACGACAGGGTTTTTAGATGAGCAGTTCTTC. Protein: CASSLKTTGFLDEQFF.

V is TRBV27 and J is TRBJ2-1; the D gene is possibly TRBD2 (6 bases). The germline gives CDR1 MNHEY, CDR2 SMNVEV (reference sequence). The CDR3 runs 14 residues. The V end lost 8 bases, the J end lost 0 bases, and 11 bases lay between the germline ends. The CDR3 spells CASREYYSYNEQFF. CDR3 in DNA: TGTGCCAGCCGGGAGTATTACTCCTACAATGAGCAGTTCTTC.

The chain recombines TRBV28 with TRBJ2-1, with 8 positions matching TRBD2. This CDR3 spans 14 amino acids. V was clipped by 2 bases and J by 6 bases; unmatched bases: 3. The germline gives CDR1 MDHEN, CDR2 SYDVKM. For the CDR3, the DNA is TGTGCCAGCAGTTTACTGCGGGAGGTCAATGAGCAGTTCTTC. Its translation is CASSLLREVNEQFF.

This chain uses TRBV2 with TRBJ2-7, with D maybe TRBD1 (5 bases). This CDR3 region has 14 residues. Germline lookup yields CDR1 SNHLY and CDR2 FYNNEI. Trimming pared 0 bases from V and 4 bases from J, leaving 10 bases between. CDR3 sequence reads: CASSEALGLYEQYF. CDR3 DNA: TGTGCCAGCAGTGAAGCGCTGGGGCTTTACGAGCAGTACTTC.